Here is one TCR beta chain with its context. The TCR library was built from RNA with a 3' RACE protocol and unique molecular identifiers. TCRdb fed the 3' RACE reads into MiXCR, producing one record per CDR3 protein. Of more than 85,000 distinct CDR3 sequences detected, around 6.9% appear once; the ten largest clones hold about 1.1%. Treatment of the sample: PENTA 11 planned treatment interruption arm or continuous ART arm. The data were obtained in a study of HIV-infected children after antiretroviral therapy interruption. There are 18 residues in the CDR3. Between the trimmed V and J ends, which lost 0 bases and 2 bases, there was a span of 19 bases. Germline-derived CDR1 and CDR2 are MNHEY and SVGAGI.

The sample in question was CD45RA+ CD4+ T cells from PBMCs, pooled from several time points, obtained from a donor given antiretroviral therapy, either interrupted or continuous. The subset here: naive CD4+ CD45RA+ CD45RO- T cells. V usage is TRBV6-5 and J usage is TRBJ1-2; the D gene is possibly TRBD1 (5 bases). This receptor was taken from a pool of human donors with HIV. The chain's CDR3 is CASSYSIVGHSRNYGYTF. The DNA of the CDR3 is TGTGCCAGCAGTTACTCGATAGTAGGACACAGCAGAAACTATGGCTACACCTTC.